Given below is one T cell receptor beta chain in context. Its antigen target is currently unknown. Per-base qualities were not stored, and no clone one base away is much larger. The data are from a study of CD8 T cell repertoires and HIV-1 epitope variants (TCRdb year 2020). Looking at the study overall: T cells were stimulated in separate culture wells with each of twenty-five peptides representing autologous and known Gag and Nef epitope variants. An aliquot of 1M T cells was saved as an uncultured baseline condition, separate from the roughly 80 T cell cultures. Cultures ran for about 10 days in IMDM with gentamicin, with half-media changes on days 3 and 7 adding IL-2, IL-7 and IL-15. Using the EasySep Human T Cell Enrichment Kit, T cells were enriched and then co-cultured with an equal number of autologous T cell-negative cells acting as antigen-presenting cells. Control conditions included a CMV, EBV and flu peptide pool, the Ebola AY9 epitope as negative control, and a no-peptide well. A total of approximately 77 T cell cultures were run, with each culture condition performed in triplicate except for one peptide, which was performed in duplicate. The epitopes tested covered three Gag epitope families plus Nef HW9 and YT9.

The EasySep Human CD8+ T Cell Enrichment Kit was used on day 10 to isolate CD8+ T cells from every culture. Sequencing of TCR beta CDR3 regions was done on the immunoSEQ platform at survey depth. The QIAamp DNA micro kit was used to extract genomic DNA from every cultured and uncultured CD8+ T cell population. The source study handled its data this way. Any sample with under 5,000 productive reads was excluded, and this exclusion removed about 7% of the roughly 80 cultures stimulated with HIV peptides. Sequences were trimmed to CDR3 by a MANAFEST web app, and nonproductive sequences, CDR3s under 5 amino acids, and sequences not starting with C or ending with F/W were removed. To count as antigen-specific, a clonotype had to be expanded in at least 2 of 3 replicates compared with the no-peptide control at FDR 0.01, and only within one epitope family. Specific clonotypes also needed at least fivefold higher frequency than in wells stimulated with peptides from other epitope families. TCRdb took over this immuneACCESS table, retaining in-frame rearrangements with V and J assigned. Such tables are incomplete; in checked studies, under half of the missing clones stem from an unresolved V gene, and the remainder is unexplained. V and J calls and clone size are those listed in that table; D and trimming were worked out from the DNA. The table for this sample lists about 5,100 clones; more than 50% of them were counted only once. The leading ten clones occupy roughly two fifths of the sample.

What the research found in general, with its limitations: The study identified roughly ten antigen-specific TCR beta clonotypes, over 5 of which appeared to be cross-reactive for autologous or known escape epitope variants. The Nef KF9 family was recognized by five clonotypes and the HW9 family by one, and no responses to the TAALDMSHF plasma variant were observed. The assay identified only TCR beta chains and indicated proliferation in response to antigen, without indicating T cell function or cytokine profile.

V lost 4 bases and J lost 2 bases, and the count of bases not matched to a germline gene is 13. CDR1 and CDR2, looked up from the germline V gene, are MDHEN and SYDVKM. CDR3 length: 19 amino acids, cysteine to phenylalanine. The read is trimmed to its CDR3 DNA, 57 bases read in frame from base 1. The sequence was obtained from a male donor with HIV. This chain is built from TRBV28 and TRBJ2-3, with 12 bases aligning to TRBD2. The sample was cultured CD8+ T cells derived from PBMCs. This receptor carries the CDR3 CASSSSTSGGLYLTDTQYF. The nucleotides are TGTGCCAGCAGTTCCTCGACTAGCGGGGGCCTCTACCTCACAGATACGCAGTATTTT.